The 5 T cell receptor beta chains in this list originate from one sample, sequenced in a study of shared clonotypes between healthy human individuals. The table came from immunoSEQ multiplex PCR; TCRdb's copy has only in-frame clones and leaves some out. The sample gives approximately 2.1 million clones, approximately 95% of which show up once; 0.39% is in the top ten. The sample taken for sequencing was naive CD4+ T cells from PBMCs. As to subset: CD45RA+ positively selected. Receptors originate from a man between 18 and 29 years old in good health. Some clones in this sample may be carry-over from other donors' samples.

As regards this clone: Other DNA sequences within the sample encode an identical CDR3. The chain joins TRBV5-1 to TRBJ2-1, with TRBD2 as a possible D gene (6 bases). Germline V gene data show CDR1 as SGHRS and CDR2 as YFSETQ. The CDR3 is made up of 15 amino acids. V dropped 2 bases and J dropped 2 bases, with 11 bases sitting between them. In DNA, the CDR3 is TGCGCCAGCAGCTTAACGGGAGACCCCTACAATGAGCAGTTCTTC. This gives the protein CASSLTGDPYNEQFF.

The gene calls are TRBV4-2 and TRBJ2-1; 9 bases are a match to TRBD2. The CDR3 consists of 17 residues. With 0 bases clipped from V and 5 bases from J, the junction kept 8 bases outside the gene matches. Per the germline V gene, CDR1 is LGHNA and CDR2 is YNFKEQ. Here the CDR3 DNA reads TGTGCCAGCAGCCAAGATCGGGGCGGGAGGGACCACAATGAGCAGTTCTTC. Translation gives CASSQDRGGRDHNEQFF.

The chain recombines TRBV25-1 with TRBJ2-1, with TRBD2 matching 7 bases. Unmatched junction bases numbered 10, after V lost 3 bases and J lost 8 bases. This CDR3 has 15 residues. Germline CDR1 reads MGHDK; CDR2 reads SYGVNS. The CDR3 loop is CASSDPSGSGDEQFF. The CDR3 bases are TGTGCCAGCAGTGACCCTAGCGGTTCCGGGGATGAGCAGTTCTTC.

The V gene is TRBV18, the J gene TRBJ1-2, with 9 positions matching TRBD1. V shed 3 bases and J 5 bases; nucleotides not matched to a gene: 13. Germline-derived CDR1 and CDR2 are KGHSH and LQKENI. This CDR3 spans 17 amino acids. The CDR3 DNA reads as TGTGCCAGCTCACCCTACCGGGACAGGGAGGGCGCGTATGGCTACACCTTC. Translated, it gives CASSPYRDREGAYGYTF. Using reference TRBV18 and TRBJ1-2 for the parts outside the CDR3, the full variable domain is NAGVMQNPRHLVRRRGQEARLRCSPMKGHSHVYWYRQLPEEGLKFMVYLQKENIIDESGMPKERFSAEFPKEGPSILRIQQVVRGDSAAYFCASSPYRDREGAYGYTFGSGTRLTVV.

The V gene is TRBV28, the J gene TRBJ2-7, with D perhaps TRBD2 (6 bases). This CDR3 comprises 15 residues. With 6 bases removed from V and 1 base from J, the gap between germline ends came to 16 bases. CDR1 is MDHEN, CDR2 SYDVKM, per germline. CDR3 loop: CASRPPGSRSYEQYF. CDR3 coding DNA: TGTGCCAGCAGGCCCCCCGGGAGCCGATCCTACGAGCAGTACTTC.